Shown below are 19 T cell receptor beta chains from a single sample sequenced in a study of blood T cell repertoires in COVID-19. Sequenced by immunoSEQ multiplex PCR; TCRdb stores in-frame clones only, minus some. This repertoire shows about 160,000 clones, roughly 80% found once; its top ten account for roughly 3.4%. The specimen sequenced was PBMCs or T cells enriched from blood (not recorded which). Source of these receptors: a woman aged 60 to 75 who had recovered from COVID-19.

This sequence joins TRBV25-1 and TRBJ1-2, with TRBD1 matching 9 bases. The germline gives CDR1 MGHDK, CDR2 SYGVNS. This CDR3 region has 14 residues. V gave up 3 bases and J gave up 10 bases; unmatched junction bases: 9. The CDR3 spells CASSEGGTGFDYTF. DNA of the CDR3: TGTGCCAGCAGTGAGGGGGGGACAGGGTTCGACTACACCTTC.

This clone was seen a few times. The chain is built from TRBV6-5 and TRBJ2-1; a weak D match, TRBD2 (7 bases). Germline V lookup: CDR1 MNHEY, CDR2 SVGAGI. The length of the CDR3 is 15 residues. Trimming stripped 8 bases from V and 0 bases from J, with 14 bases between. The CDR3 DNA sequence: TGTGCCAGCGATGGGGGCGGGGGCTCCTACAATGAGCAGTTCTTC. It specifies CASDGGGGSYNEQFF.

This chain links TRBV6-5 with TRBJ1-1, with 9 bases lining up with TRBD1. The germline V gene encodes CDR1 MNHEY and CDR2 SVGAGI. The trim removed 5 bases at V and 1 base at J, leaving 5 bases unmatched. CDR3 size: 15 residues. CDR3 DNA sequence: TGTGCCAGCAGTCCATGGGACAGGGCGAACACTGAAGCTTTCTTT. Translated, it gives CASSPWDRANTEAFF.

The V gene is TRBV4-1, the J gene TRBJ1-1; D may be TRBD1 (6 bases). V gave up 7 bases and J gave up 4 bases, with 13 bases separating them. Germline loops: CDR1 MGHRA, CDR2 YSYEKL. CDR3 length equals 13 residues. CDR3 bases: TGCGCCAGCATCCCCGTAGGGGGCACTGAAGCTTTCTTT. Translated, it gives CASIPVGGTEAFF.

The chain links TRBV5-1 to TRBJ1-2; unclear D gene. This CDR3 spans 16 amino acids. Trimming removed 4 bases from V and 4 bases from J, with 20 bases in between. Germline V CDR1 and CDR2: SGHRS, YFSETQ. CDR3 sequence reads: CASSLVLGSEGYGYTF. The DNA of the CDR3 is TGCGCCAGCAGCCTGGTCTTGGGTAGTGAGGGCTATGGCTACACCTTC.

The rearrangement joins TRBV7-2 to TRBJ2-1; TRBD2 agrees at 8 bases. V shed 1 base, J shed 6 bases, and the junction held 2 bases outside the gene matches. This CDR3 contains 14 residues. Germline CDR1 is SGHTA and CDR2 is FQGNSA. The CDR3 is CASSLGSGGNEQFF. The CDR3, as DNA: TGTGCCAGCAGCTTAGGCAGCGGGGGCAATGAGCAGTTCTTC.

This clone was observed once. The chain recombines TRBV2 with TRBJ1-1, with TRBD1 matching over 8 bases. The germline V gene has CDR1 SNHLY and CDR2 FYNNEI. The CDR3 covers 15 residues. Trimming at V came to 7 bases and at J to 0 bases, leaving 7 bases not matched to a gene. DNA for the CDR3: TGTGCCAGCAATCGACAGGGGATCATGAACACTGAAGCTTTCTTT. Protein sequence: CASNRQGIMNTEAFF.

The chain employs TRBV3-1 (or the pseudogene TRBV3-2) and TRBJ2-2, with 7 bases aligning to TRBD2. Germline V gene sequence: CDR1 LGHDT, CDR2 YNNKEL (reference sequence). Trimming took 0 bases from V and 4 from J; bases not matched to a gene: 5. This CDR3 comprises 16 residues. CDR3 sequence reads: CASSQETSWATGELFF. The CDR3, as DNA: TGTGCCAGCAGCCAAGAGACTAGCTGGGCCACCGGGGAGCTGTTTTTT.

CDR3 bases: TGTGCCAGCAGCCCCGGGACAGGGAATTCACCCCTCCACTTT. It yields the protein CASSPGTGNSPLHF. This chain connects TRBV3-1 (or the pseudogene TRBV3-2) to TRBJ1-6; the match to TRBD1 covers 9 bases. Germline CDR1 and CDR2: LGHDT and YNNKEL (reference sequence). The CDR3 consists of 14 residues. V lost 4 bases to trimming and J lost 7 bases; unmatched junction nucleotides: 2.

This chain's CDR3 is CASSLVPPPVSGNTIYF. CDR3 nucleotides: TGTGCCAGCAGCTTAGTTCCCCCGCCGGTCTCTGGAAACACCATATATTTT. The genes are TRBV7-9 and TRBJ1-3; D call uncertain. Germline-derived CDR1 and CDR2 are SEHNR and FQNEAQ (reference sequence). The CDR3 runs 17 residues. V was trimmed by 1 base and J by 0 bases, leaving 13 bases between them. The full variable domain, rest sourced from reference TRBV7-9 and TRBJ1-3, is DTGVSQNPRHKITKRGQNVTFRCDPISEHNRLYWYRQTLGQGPEFLTYFQNEAQLEKSRLLSDRFSAERPKGSFSTLEIQRTEQGDSAMYLCASSLVPPPVSGNTIYFGEGSWLTVV.

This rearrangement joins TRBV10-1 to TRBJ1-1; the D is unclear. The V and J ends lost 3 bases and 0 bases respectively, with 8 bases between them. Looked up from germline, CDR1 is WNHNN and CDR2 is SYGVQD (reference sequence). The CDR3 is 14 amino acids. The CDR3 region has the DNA TGCGCCAGCAGTGATCAGGCGATGAACACTGAAGCTTTCTTT. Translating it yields CASSDQAMNTEAFF.

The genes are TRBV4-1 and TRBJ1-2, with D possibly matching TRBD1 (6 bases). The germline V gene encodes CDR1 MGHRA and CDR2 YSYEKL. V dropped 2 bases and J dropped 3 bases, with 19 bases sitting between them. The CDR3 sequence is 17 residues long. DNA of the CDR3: TGCGCCAGCAGCCAACCTATAGGACAACAGGGCTACTATGGCTACACCTTC. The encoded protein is CASSQPIGQQGYYGYTF.

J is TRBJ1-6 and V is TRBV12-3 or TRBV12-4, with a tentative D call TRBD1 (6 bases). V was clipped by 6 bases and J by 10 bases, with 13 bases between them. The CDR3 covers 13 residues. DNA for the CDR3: TGTGCCAGCAGCCCACAGGGTTACTCACCCCTCCACTTT. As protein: CASSPQGYSPLHF.

CDR3: CASSPGQETQYF. In nucleotides, the CDR3 is TGTGCCAGCAGCCCCGGGCAAGAGACCCAGTACTTC. The V call is TRBV7-8, the J call TRBJ2-5; D unclear. Germline V lookup: CDR1 SGHVS, CDR2 FQNEAQ. Trimming took 5 bases from V and 2 from J, leaving 6 bases between them. The CDR3 is made up of 12 amino acids.

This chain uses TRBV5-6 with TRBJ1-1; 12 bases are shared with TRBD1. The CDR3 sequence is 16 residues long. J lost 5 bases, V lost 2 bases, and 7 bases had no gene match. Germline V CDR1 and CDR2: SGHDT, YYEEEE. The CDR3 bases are TGTGCCAGCAGCTTTTTTGGGACAGGGGGCCGGACTGAAGCTTTCTTT. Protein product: CASSFFGTGGRTEAFF.

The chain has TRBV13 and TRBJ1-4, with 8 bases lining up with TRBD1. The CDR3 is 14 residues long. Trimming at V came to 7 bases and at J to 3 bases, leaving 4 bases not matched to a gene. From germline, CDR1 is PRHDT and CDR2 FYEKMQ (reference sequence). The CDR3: CASTKDRANEKLFF. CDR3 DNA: TGTGCCAGCACCAAGGACAGGGCTAATGAAAAACTGTTTTTT.

The CDR3 reads CASSLTGNYGYTF. CDR3 sequence (DNA): TGTGCCAGCAGTTTAACCGGGAACTATGGCTACACCTTC. V usage is TRBV27 and J usage is TRBJ1-2, with D uncertain. The V end lost 2 bases, the J end lost 2 bases, and 6 bases lay between the germline ends. Germline assignment: CDR1 MNHEY and CDR2 SMNVEV (reference sequence). This CDR3 spans 13 amino acids.

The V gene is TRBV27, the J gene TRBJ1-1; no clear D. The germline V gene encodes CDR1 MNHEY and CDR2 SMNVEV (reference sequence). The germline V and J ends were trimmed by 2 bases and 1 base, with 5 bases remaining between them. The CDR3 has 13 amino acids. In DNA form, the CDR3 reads TGTGCCAGCAGTTTAGCGGCGAACACTGAAGCTTTCTTT. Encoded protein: CASSLAANTEAFF.

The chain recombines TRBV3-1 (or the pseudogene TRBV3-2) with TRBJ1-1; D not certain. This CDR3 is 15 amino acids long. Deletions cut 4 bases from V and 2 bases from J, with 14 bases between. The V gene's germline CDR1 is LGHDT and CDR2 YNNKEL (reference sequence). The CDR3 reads CASSPAHGSNTEAFF. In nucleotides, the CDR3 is TGTGCCAGCAGCCCCGCCCACGGGAGTAACACTGAAGCTTTCTTT.